These 2 T cell receptor beta chains were all obtained from the same sample, sequenced in a study of blood T cells in healthy people across ages. It was with a sample-barcoded 5' primer and a J-beta primer mix that a second PCR of roughly 7 to 12 cycles was run. TCRdb processed the 5' RACE reads anew with MiXCR; each CDR3 protein has one entry. Among some 1.7 million distinct CDR3 sequences listed, 28% were seen once. Specimen: blood. Receptors were obtained from a woman aged 25 to 45 in good health.

The chain links TRBV30 to TRBJ1-1, with 10 positions matching TRBD1. The CDR3 has 13 amino acids. CDR1 is GTSNPN, CDR2 SVGIG, per germline (reference sequence). V lost 5 bases, J lost 11 bases, and 11 bases stayed unmatched. CDR3 region: CAWAPGTGVAAFF. CDR3 in DNA: TGTGCCTGGGCCCCCGGGACAGGGGTTGCCGCTTTCTTT.

This clonotype was picked up many times. The chain combines TRBV9 with TRBJ2-1; D is uncertain. V lost 0 bases to trimming and J lost 3 bases, with 4 bases between them. This CDR3 region has 13 residues. Germline-derived CDR1 and CDR2 are SGDLS and YYNGEE. The CDR3 sequence is CASSVGVYNEQFF. The CDR3 DNA follows: TGTGCCAGCAGCGTAGGAGTCTACAATGAGCAGTTCTTC.